These 29 T cell receptor beta chains originate from one sample sequenced in a study of blood T cell repertoires in COVID-19. The data were produced by immunoSEQ multiplex PCR, yet TCRdb's version contains in-frame clones alone and is incomplete. The data show fewer than 65,000 clones, 65% to 85% seen once. Material: peripheral blood. These receptors were collected from a human donor in a cohort sampled during active COVID-19.

V is TRBV7-3 and J is TRBJ2-7; perhaps TRBD2 as D (6 bases). The germline V and J ends were trimmed by 2 bases and 0 bases, with 14 bases remaining between them. The germline V gene encodes CDR1 SGHTA and CDR2 FQGTGA. The CDR3 totals 16 residues. CDR3 DNA sequence: TGTGCCAGCAGCTTATGGGGGACTGCGAACTCCTACGAGCAGTACTTC. Its translation is CASSLWGTANSYEQYF.

The chain is built from TRBV18 and TRBJ2-7, with 8 nucleotides matching TRBD2. The CDR3 runs 14 residues. Trimming cost V 2 bases and J 2 bases; bases outside gene matches: 2. Germline CDR1 reads KGHSH; CDR2 reads LQKENI. The CDR3 here is CASSPKAGAYEQYF. In DNA form, the CDR3 reads TGTGCCAGCTCACCAAAAGCGGGGGCCTACGAGCAGTACTTC.

The chain joins TRBV28 to TRBJ1-6; D is unclear. CDR1 MDHEN and CDR2 SYDVKM come from the germline V gene. This CDR3 region has 12 residues. V was pared by 6 bases and J by 10 bases, with 10 bases between. CDR3 sequence (DNA): TGTGCCAGCAGGGTCGGAGGATCACCCCTCCACTTT. Residues: CASRVGGSPLHF.

This clone counts as medium-sized. DNA of the CDR3: TGTGCCAGCAGCCCAGCGGGAGGGCTCTACAATGAGCAGTTCTTC. Translation: CASSPAGGLYNEQFF. The chain employs TRBV14 and TRBJ2-1, with TRBD2 matching 10 bases. V lost 4 bases, J lost 3 bases, and 3 bases stayed unmatched. Per the germline V gene, CDR1 is SGHDN and CDR2 is FVKESK. This CDR3 comprises 15 residues.

The chain couples TRBV5-5 to TRBJ1-1; the D gene is possibly TRBD1 (5 bases). CDR3 length: 14 residues. V was pared by 0 bases and J by 5 bases, with 11 bases between. CDR1 and CDR2 (germline): SGHKS, YYEKEE (reference sequence). The CDR3 DNA is TGTGCCAGCAGCTTGGGACAGCGATTAACTGAAGCTTTCTTT. Translation gives CASSLGQRLTEAFF.

J is TRBJ1-6 and V is TRBV25-1; D might be TRBD1 (5 bases). CDR3 size: 14 residues. From germline, CDR1 is MGHDK and CDR2 SYGVNS. V shed 9 bases and J shed 7 bases, with 16 bases lying between them. For the CDR3, the DNA is TGTGCCAGTGATGCGGGATCAGGGAATTCACCCCTCCACTTT. Protein sequence: CASDAGSGNSPLHF.

V usage is TRBV7-3 and J usage is TRBJ2-1; TRBD2 matches 11 bases. Germline CDR1 and CDR2: SGHTA and FQGTGA. V dropped 5 bases and J dropped 0; count of bases not matched to a gene: 12. There are 19 residues in the CDR3. Written as DNA, the CDR3 is TGTGCCAGCAGCGCCGGGCGATCTAGCGGGAGGTACTCCTACAATGAGCAGTTCTTC. Protein product: CASSAGRSSGRYSYNEQFF. The full variable domain, in which reference TRBV7-3 and TRBJ2-1 provide the parts outside the CDR3, is GAGVSQTPSNKVTEKGKYVELRCDPISGHTALYWYRQSLGQGPEFLIYFQGTGAADDSGLPNDRFFAVRPEGSVSTLKIQRTERGDSAVYLCASSAGRSSGRYSYNEQFFGPGTRLTVL.

The table lists this clone with a count of one. The CDR3: CASGAGGSYNEQFF. The CDR3 bases are TGTGCCAGCGGGGCGGGGGGCTCCTACAATGAGCAGTTCTTC. The rearrangement joins TRBV5-4 to TRBJ2-1, with TRBD2 identical over 8 bases. The V segment lost 7 bases and the J segment 0 bases; nucleotides outside the gene matches: 3. In germline, CDR1 is SGHNT, CDR2 YYREEE (reference sequence). The CDR3 contains 14 residues. Combining the CDR3 with reference TRBV5-4 and TRBJ2-1 gives the whole variable domain ETGVTQSPTHLIKTRGQQVTLRCSSQSGHNTVSWYQQALGQGPQFIFQYYREEENGRGNFPPRFSGLQFPNYSSELNVNALELDDSALYLCASGAGGSYNEQFFGPGTRLTVL.

The rearrangement joins TRBV11-2 to TRBJ1-2; maybe TRBD1 (5 bases). This CDR3 region has 13 residues. Germline V lookup: CDR1 SGHAT, CDR2 FQNNGV. V lost 5 bases and J 2 bases, leaving 9 bases between the germline ends. The CDR3 region is CASSQTENYGYTF. The CDR3 DNA is TGTGCCAGCAGCCAGACAGAGAACTATGGCTACACCTTC. The entire variable domain, with the rest obtained from reference TRBV11-2 and TRBJ1-2, is as follows: EAGVAQSPRYKIIEKRQSVAFWCNPISGHATLYWYQQILGQGPKLLIQFQNNGVVDDSQLPKDRFSAERLKGVDSTLKIQPAKLEDSAVYLCASSQTENYGYTFGSGTRLTVV.

This chain connects TRBV19 to TRBJ2-1; 8 bases line up with TRBD2. Germline-derived CDR1 and CDR2 are LNHDA and SQIVND (reference sequence). With V trimmed by 2 bases and J by 10 bases, 10 bases remained unmatched. The CDR3 consists of 15 residues. The CDR3 nucleotides read TGTGCCAGTAGTATACAACGGGGGGGTTCCAGGGAGCAGTTCTTC. It yields the protein CASSIQRGGSREQFF.

The genes are TRBV5-4 and TRBJ2-7; maybe TRBD2 (6 bases). The germline V gene has CDR1 SGHNT and CDR2 YYREEE (reference sequence). This CDR3 region has 13 residues. Trimming removed 3 bases at V and 11 bases at J, with 18 bases between. Here the CDR3 reads CASSSGTGPREYF. DNA of the CDR3: TGTGCCAGCAGCTCCGGGACTGGGCCTAGGGAGTACTTC.

The rearrangement uses TRBV5-6 and TRBJ1-1; TRBD1 agrees at 8 bases. CDR3 length: 14 residues. Trimming cost V 3 bases and J 6 bases; bases outside gene matches: 7. Per germline, CDR1 SGHDT and CDR2 YYEEEE. The DNA for the CDR3 is TGTGCCAGCAGCTGGAGGACAGGGTCGGCTGAAGCTTTCTTT. Encoded protein: CASSWRTGSAEAFF.

The CDR3 sequence: CASSLGHQETQYF. The CDR3 DNA reads TGTGCCAGCAGCTTGGGCCACCAAGAGACCCAGTACTTC. J is TRBJ2-5 and V is TRBV7-9; D is uncertain. The CDR3 has 13 residues. The germline V gene encodes CDR1 SEHNR and CDR2 FQNEAQ (reference sequence). V was clipped by 3 bases and J by 0 bases, with 5 bases between them.

The chain employs TRBV12-3 or TRBV12-4 and TRBJ2-7; the match to TRBD1 covers 9 bases. V trimming: 3 bases; J trimming: 6 bases; junction bases outside the gene matches: 3. The length of the CDR3 is 13 residues. The CDR3 here is CASSLQTGGEQYF. The CDR3 region has the DNA TGTGCCAGCAGTTTGCAGACAGGGGGCGAGCAGTACTTC.

The chain has TRBV19 and TRBJ1-2, with a possible D match to TRBD1 (6 bases). V lost 7 bases, J lost 4 bases, and 10 bases lay in between. This CDR3 has 12 residues. CDR1 and CDR2 (germline): LNHDA, SQIVND (reference sequence). The CDR3 DNA reads as TGTGCCAGTAACCTACAGGGCTATGGCTACACCTTC. Its protein product is CASNLQGYGYTF.

This clone has only a few counts. The rearrangement links TRBV5-1 to TRBJ2-2; a weak D match, TRBD2 (6 bases). The V end lost 4 bases, the J end lost 4 bases, and 14 bases lay between the germline ends. The CDR3 totals 15 residues. The germline CDR1 and CDR2 sequences are SGHRS and YFSETQ. CDR3 residues: CASSPLTSSTGELFF. For the CDR3, the DNA is TGCGCCAGCAGCCCCCTGACTAGTTCCACCGGGGAGCTGTTTTTT. The variable domain in full, with the rest retrieved from reference TRBV5-1 and TRBJ2-2, is KAGVTQTPRYLIKTRGQQVTLSCSPISGHRSVSWYQQTPGQGLQFLFEYFSETQRNKGNFPGRFSGRQFSNSRSEMNVSTLELGDSALYLCASSPLTSSTGELFFGEGSRLTVL.

The table lists this clone with a count of one. This chain joins TRBV3-1 (or the pseudogene TRBV3-2) and TRBJ2-1; 10 nucleotides agree with TRBD2. This CDR3 spans 16 amino acids. CDR1 LGHDT and CDR2 YNNKEL come from the germline V gene (reference sequence). V lost 3 bases and J lost 5; bases outside the gene matches: 7. The CDR3 DNA sequence: TGTGCCAGCAGCCAGGATAGAGCGGGGGGGCACAATGAGCAGTTCTTC. Residues: CASSQDRAGGHNEQFF.

As DNA, the CDR3 is TGTGCCAGCAGCGTAGGACGGAGCTCTGGAAACACCATATATTTT. This translates into CASSVGRSSGNTIYF. This rearrangement joins TRBV9 to TRBJ1-3; D is unclear. There are 15 residues in the CDR3. The V gene's germline CDR1 is SGDLS and CDR2 YYNGEE. V was cut by 0 bases and J by 0 bases, with 7 bases left in between. Using reference TRBV9 and TRBJ1-3 for the parts outside the CDR3, the full variable domain is DSGVTQTPKHLITATGQRVTLRCSPRSGDLSVYWYQQSLDQGLQFLIQYYNGEERAKGNILERFSAQQFPDLHSELNLSSLELGDSALYFCASSVGRSSGNTIYFGEGSWLTVV.

V is TRBV11-2 and J is TRBJ2-2, with 11 bases aligning to TRBD2. This CDR3 contains 16 residues. The J segment lost 7 bases and the V segment lost 6 bases, leaving 10 bases of the junction unmatched. The germline gives CDR1 SGHAT, CDR2 FQNNGV. The DNA of the CDR3 is TGTGCCAGCAGTAACTTAGCGGGAGGGTATAGCGGGGAGCTGTTTTTT. Protein sequence: CASSNLAGGYSGELFF.

This chain joins TRBV6-1 and TRBJ1-6; D is ambiguous. The CDR3 is made up of 14 amino acids. Trimming shortened V by 0 bases and J by 7 bases, and 7 bases separated the two germline ends. Germline V lookup: CDR1 MNHNS, CDR2 SASEGT. The CDR3 DNA follows: TGTGCCAGCAGTGAAGCGGGCCCCAATTCACCCCTCCACTTT. Its protein product is CASSEAGPNSPLHF.

This sequence joins TRBV3-1 (or the pseudogene TRBV3-2) and TRBJ2-7, with 13 bases that match TRBD2. The V gene's germline CDR1 is LGHDT and CDR2 YNNKEL (reference sequence). V gave up 4 bases and J gave up 6 bases; unmatched junction bases: 9. The CDR3 covers 16 residues. This chain's CDR3 is CASSLGLAGETGEQYF. CDR3 nucleotide sequence: TGTGCCAGCAGCCTAGGACTAGCGGGAGAAACGGGCGAGCAGTACTTC.

The chain is built from TRBV5-1 and TRBJ1-1; D unclear. This CDR3 comprises 14 residues. V shed 0 bases and J shed 5 bases, with 11 bases lying between them. Germline values: CDR1 SGHRS, CDR2 YFSETQ. CDR3 coding DNA: TGCGCCAGCAGCTTGGATCCGGGGAGGACTGAAGCTTTCTTT. It encodes CASSLDPGRTEAFF.

The chain links TRBV5-4 to TRBJ1-1; 9 nucleotides agree with TRBD1. This CDR3 has 14 residues. V lost 5 bases and J lost 1; bases outside the gene matches: 3. The V gene's germline CDR1 is SGHNT and CDR2 YYREEE (reference sequence). The CDR3 sequence: CASRPGQGNTEAFF. In nucleotides, the CDR3 is TGTGCCAGCAGGCCGGGACAGGGGAACACTGAAGCTTTCTTT.

The chain links TRBV27 to TRBJ2-1; TRBD1 matches at 8 bases. Per germline, CDR1 MNHEY and CDR2 SMNVEV (reference sequence). Losses at the gene ends were 8 bases for V and 7 bases for J; bases not matched to a gene: 10. CDR3 length: 14 residues. CDR3 sequence reads: CASSYNQGANEQFF. DNA of the CDR3: TGTGCCAGCTCGTACAACCAGGGGGCGAATGAGCAGTTCTTC.

J is TRBJ1-3 and V is TRBV6-2 or TRBV6-3; perhaps TRBD1 as D (5 bases). The V end was cut by 2 bases, the J end by 8 bases, with 10 bases between. The CDR3 totals 13 residues. The germline CDR1 and CDR2 sequences are MNHEY and SVGEGT. The CDR3 here is CASSYGHRDTIYF. CDR3 DNA sequence: TGTGCCAGCAGTTACGGACACCGTGACACCATATATTTT.

The gene calls are TRBV5-1 and TRBJ2-1; possible D gene TRBD2, 7 bases. This CDR3 comprises 17 residues. Deletions cut 0 bases from V and 0 bases from J, with 13 bases between. The germline gives CDR1 SGHRS, CDR2 YFSETQ. The chain's CDR3 is CASSLEGGGPSYNEQFF. The CDR3 bases are TGCGCCAGCAGCTTGGAAGGGGGGGGGCCCTCCTACAATGAGCAGTTCTTC.

CDR3 DNA sequence: TGCGCCAGCAGCTTGAATGGTGAGAAAGCGGTAACGGCTTTCTTT. This sequence encodes CASSLNGEKAVTAFF. The chain has TRBV5-1 and TRBJ1-1; no firm D call. This CDR3 contains 15 residues. Per the germline V gene, CDR1 is SGHRS and CDR2 is YFSETQ. V lost 1 base and J 11 bases, leaving 21 bases between the germline ends.

This clone was seen a handful of times. This chain uses TRBV7-2 with TRBJ2-7; D unclear. The germline V and J ends were trimmed by 5 bases and 4 bases, with 9 bases remaining between them. CDR3 length: 12 amino acids. CDR1 is SGHTA, CDR2 FQGNSA, per germline. The CDR3 DNA is TGTGCCAGCAGCAAACCCGGTTACGAGCAGTACTTC. Amino acids: CASSKPGYEQYF.

J is TRBJ1-6 and V is TRBV28, with D perhaps TRBD1 (6 bases). CDR3 size: 18 residues. CDR1 and CDR2 from the germline V gene are MDHEN and SYDVKM. V lost 5 bases and J 0 bases, leaving 17 bases between the germline ends. DNA of the CDR3: TGTGCCAGCAGTCAAGGGGGATTGGGGAGCTCCTATAATTCACCCCTCCACTTT. It is translated as CASSQGGLGSSYNSPLHF.